A selection of T cell receptor beta chains follows, all from one sample in a study of shared clonotypes between healthy human individuals. Assay used: immunoSEQ multiplex PCR; TCRdb lists only in-frame clones, some missing. Of some 1.5 million clones listed, roughly 97% are singletons. Sequenced input: naive CD4+ T cells sorted from blood. These receptors all stem from a man between 25 and 39 years old in good health. Each CDR3 is given with its conserved first and last residue. D genes are given only for firm matches. Part of the rows lack a size; the others show once, few, many or a class for expanded clones.

clone size | D gene | V gene | CDR3 protein
NA | NA | TRBV5-4 | CASSFPLAPFSGANVLTF
NA | NA | TRBV27 | CATRRSSTDTQYF
NA | NA | TRBV7-8 | CASSLPVGTEAFF
NA | TRBD2 | TRBV6-4 | CASRLIAGGNTGELFF
NA | NA | TRBV4-3 | CASSARTPRAWGSYNEQFF
NA | TRBD2 | TRBV2 | CASSSPTSGSYNEQFF
NA | NA | TRBV18 | CASSPAEGDQPQHF
NA | NA | TRBV7-9 | CASTLAGLDEQFF
once | TRBD2 | TRBV28 | CASSIPKPGLAGWGTDTQYF
NA | TRBD2 | TRBV6-5 | CASSFSSGGRYEQYF
once | NA | TRBV5-4 | CASSPGAPYEQYF
NA | NA | TRBV11-3 | CASSPGRGDNEQFF
NA | TRBD2 | TRBV5-6 | CASSLAGGPYNEQYF
NA | NA | TRBV18 | CASSLFTRRGLSNQPQHF
NA | TRBD1 | TRBV7-9 | CASSPEGVPGQGELFF
NA | TRBD2 | TRBV10-3 | CAIFQSGSNEQYF
once | NA | TRBV20-1 | CSAGHQGEQYF
NA | NA | TRBV4-3 | CASSQGAGASAYEQYF
NA | NA | TRBV7-3 | CASSKDLGLQFF
few | TRBD2 | TRBV18 | CASSPLRAGVMYNEQFF
NA | NA | TRBV7-8 | CASSLEVGPGTGELFF
NA | NA | TRBV6-1 | CASAPGTSTDTQYF
NA | NA | TRBV25-1 | CASSEPWRGGTQYF
NA | TRBD1 | TRBV5-4 | CASSPGQGREETQYF
NA | TRBD1 | TRBV5-4 | CASSLGGTGSNQPQHF
NA | NA | TRBV6-1 | CASSDLLASGTDTQYF
few | NA | TRBV7-9 | CASKGYYYEQYF
NA | NA | TRBV29-1 | CSVGREIVPHNEQFF
once | NA | TRBV5-5 | CASSLPGLPEQFF
NA | TRBD1 | TRBV6-5 | CASSYTTGDTYEQYF
NA | TRBD1 | TRBV7-6 | CASKQGAGDTGELFF
NA | NA | TRBV28 | CASNDNYEQYF
NA | NA | TRBV7-9 | CASSPPAGGHTEAFF
NA | NA | TRBV28 | CASSLGYLIAEDYEQYF
NA | NA | TRBV10-1 | CASKICVRERKGTGELFF
NA | NA | TRBV7-6 | CASRLDTGELFF
NA | NA | TRBV28 | CASEATGVYEQYF
NA | TRBD1 | TRBV6-6 | CASSRDRNTYEQYF
NA | NA | TRBV2 | CASSVRPSSDTQYF
NA | NA | TRBV7-9 | CASSLRAASTDTQYF
NA | NA | TRBV5-4 | CASSGTGELFF
NA | NA | TRBV7-2 | CASSFSGETEAFF
NA | NA | TRBV27 | CASTDITRNTGELFF
once | TRBD2 | TRBV5-1 | CASSFPSGGRDTDTQYF
NA | NA | TRBV7-9 | CASSETVSYEQYF
NA | TRBD1 | TRBV19 | CASSMAGTGPRDTQYF
NA | NA | TRBV15 | CATSLGPLASYEQYF
NA | NA | TRBV5-1 | CASSNRISYGYTF
NA | NA | TRBV5-4 | CASSREDQPQHF
NA | NA | TRBV4-1 | CASSQALLQGGRETQYF
NA | NA | TRBV28 | CASSWDPTVNEQFF
NA | TRBD2 | TRBV4-1 | CASSQPKSGIPFYEQFF
NA | NA | TRBV29-1 | CSDRTANYGYTF
NA | NA | TRBV2 | CASSSKNEQFF
NA | TRBD1 | TRBV25-1 | CASSDTGGRTNEKLFF